This TCR beta chain derives from a study of blood T cells in healthy people across ages. Findings and limits, study-wide: Estimates of total diversity, which came from one million sequenced T cells, were considered to be underestimates. The long-lived group displayed more naive CD4+ cells, plus higher diversity, than the aged donors did.

Healthy Caucasian individuals from Russia aged about 6 to 95 served as donors. Collection of 8.5 to 10 milliliters of peripheral blood was performed for each donor. This CDR3 is 14 amino acids long. Germline CDR1 is SQVTM and CDR2 is ANQGSEA. After removal of 6 bases from V and 3 bases from J, the junction contained 7 bases not matched to a gene. Comments on this clonotype: Its matching antigen is unknown.

It was with a sample-barcoded 5' primer and a J-beta primer mix that a second PCR of roughly 7 to 12 cycles was run. Each CDR3 protein is one row after TCRdb ran MiXCR on the 5' RACE reads. The table lists 550,000 to 600,000 distinct CDR3 sequences, 45% to 55% of them singletons. The TCR comes from a man aged 80 or over in good health. The sample was blood. The chain couples TRBV29-1 to TRBJ2-1; TRBD1 aligns across 8 bases. The CDR3 DNA reads as TGCAGCGTGGCCGACAGGGGTAACTACAATGAGCAGTTCTTC. Translated, it gives CSVADRGNYNEQFF.